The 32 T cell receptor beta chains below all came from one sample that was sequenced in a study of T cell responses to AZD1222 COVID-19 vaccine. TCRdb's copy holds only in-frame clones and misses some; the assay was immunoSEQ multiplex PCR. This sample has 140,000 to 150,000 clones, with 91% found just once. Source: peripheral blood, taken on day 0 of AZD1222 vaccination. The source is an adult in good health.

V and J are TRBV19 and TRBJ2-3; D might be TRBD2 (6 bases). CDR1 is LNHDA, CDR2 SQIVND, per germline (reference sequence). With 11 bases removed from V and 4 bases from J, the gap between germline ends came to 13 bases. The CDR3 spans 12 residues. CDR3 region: CAAGRRADTQYF. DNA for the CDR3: TGTGCCGCCGGAAGGAGGGCAGATACGCAGTATTTT.

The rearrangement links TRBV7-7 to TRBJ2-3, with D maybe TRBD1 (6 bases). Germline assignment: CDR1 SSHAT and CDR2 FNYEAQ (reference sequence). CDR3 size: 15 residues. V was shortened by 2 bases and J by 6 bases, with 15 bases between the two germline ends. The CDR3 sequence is CASSLSLVQGDTQYF. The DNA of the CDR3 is TGTGCCAGCAGCTTATCGCTGGTTCAGGGGGATACGCAGTATTTT.

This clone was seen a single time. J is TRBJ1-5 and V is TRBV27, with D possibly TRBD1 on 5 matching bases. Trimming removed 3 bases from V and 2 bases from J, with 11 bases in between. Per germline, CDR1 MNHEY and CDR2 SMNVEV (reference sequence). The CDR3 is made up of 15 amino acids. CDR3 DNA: TGTGCCAGCAGTTTGGAAGCAGGGCGCAATCAGCCCCAGCATTTT. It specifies CASSLEAGRNQPQHF.

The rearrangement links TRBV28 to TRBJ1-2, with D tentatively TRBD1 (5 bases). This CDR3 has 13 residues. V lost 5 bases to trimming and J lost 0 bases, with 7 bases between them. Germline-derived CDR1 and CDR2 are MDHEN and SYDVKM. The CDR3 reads CASSQGTNYGYTF. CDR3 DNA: TGTGCCAGCAGTCAGGGAACTAACTATGGCTACACCTTC.

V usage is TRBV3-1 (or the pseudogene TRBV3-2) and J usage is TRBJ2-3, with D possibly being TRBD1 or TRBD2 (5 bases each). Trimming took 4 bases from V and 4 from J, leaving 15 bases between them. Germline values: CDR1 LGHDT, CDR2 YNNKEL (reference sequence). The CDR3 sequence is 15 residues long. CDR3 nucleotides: TGTGCCAGCAGCCGCGTCCGGGGCCCGGCAGATACGCAGTATTTT. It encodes CASSRVRGPADTQYF.

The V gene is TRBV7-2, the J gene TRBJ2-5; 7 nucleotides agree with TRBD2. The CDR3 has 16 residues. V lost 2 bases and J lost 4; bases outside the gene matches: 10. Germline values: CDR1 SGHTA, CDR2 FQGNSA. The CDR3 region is CASSLRVSGGGETQYF. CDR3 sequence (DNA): TGTGCCAGCAGCTTAAGGGTATCGGGGGGTGGAGAGACCCAGTACTTC. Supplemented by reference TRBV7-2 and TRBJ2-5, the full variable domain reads GAGVSQSPSNKVTEKGKDVELRCDPISGHTALYWYRQSLGQGLEFLIYFQGNSAPDKSGLPSDRFSAERTGGSVSTLTIQRTQQEDSAVYLCASSLRVSGGGETQYFGPGTRLLVL.

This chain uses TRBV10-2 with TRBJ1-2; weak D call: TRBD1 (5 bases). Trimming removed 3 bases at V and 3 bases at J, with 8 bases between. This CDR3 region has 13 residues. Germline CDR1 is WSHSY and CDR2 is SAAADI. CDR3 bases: TGCGCCAGCAGTGATAAGGGGCACTATGGCTACACCTTC. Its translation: CASSDKGHYGYTF.

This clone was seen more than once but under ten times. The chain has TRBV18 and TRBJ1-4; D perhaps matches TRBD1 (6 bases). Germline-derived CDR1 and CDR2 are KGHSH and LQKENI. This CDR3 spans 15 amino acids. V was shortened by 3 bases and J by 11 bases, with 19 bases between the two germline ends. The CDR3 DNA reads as TGTGCCAGCTCACCGAGAACAGGGATCGATCTGAAACTGTTTTTT. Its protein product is CASSPRTGIDLKLFF.

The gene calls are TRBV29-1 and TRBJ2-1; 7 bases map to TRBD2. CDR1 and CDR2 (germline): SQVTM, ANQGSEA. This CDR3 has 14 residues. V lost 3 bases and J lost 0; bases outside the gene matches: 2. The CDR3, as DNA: TGCAGCGTTGAGGCGGGAGACTCCTACAATGAGCAGTTCTTC. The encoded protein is CSVEAGDSYNEQFF.

The CDR3 region is CASAPGGDYGYTF. The CDR3 DNA reads as TGTGCCAGTGCCCCTGGCGGCGACTATGGCTACACCTTC. The rearrangement joins TRBV19 to TRBJ1-2, with unresolved D. V lost 8 bases and J 3 bases, leaving 13 bases between the germline ends. Germline assignment: CDR1 LNHDA and CDR2 SQIVND (reference sequence). The CDR3 loop spans 13 amino acids.

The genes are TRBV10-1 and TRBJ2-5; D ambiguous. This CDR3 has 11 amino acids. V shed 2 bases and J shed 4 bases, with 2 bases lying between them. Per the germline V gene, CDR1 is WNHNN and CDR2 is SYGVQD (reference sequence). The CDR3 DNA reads TGCGCCAGCAGTGAGGGAGAGACCCAGTACTTC. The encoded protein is CASSEGETQYF.

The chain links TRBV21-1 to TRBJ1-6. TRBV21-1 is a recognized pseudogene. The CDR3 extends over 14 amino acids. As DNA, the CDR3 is TGTGCCAGCAGACCCATGGGGTGCAGTTCACCCCTCCACTTT. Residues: CASRPMGCSSPLHF.

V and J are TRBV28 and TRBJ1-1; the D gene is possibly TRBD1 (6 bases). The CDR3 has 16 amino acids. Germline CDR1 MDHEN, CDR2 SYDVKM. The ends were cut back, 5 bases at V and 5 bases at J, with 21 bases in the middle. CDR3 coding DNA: TGTGCCAGCAGTCGACAGACACTACAGGGAGAAACTGAAGCTTTCTTT. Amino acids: CASSRQTLQGETEAFF.

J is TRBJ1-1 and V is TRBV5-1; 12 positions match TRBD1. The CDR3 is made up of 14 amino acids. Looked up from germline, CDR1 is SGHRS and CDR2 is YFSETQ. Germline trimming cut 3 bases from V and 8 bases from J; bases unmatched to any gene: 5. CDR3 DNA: TGCGCCAGCAGCTCGGGACAGGGGGCGGCCGAAGCTTTCTTT. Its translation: CASSSGQGAAEAFF. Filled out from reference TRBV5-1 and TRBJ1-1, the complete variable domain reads KAGVTQTPRYLIKTRGQQVTLSCSPISGHRSVSWYQQTPGQGLQFLFEYFSETQRNKGNFPGRFSGRQFSNSRSEMNVSTLELGDSALYLCASSSGQGAAEAFFGQGTRLTVV.

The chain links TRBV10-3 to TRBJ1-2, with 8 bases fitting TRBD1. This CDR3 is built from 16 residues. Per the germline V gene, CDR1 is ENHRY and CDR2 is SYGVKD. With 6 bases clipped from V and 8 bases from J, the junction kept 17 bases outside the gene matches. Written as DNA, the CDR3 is TGTGCCATCAGCGACAGGGACAGGCTCCGGGCGGGGGGCTACACCTTC. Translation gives CAISDRDRLRAGGYTF.

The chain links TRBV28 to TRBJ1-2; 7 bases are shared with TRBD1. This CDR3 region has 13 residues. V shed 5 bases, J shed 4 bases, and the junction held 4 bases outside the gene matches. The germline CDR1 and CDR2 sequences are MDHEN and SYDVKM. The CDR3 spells CASSQTGSYGYTF. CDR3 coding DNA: TGTGCCAGCAGTCAGACAGGGAGCTATGGCTACACCTTC.

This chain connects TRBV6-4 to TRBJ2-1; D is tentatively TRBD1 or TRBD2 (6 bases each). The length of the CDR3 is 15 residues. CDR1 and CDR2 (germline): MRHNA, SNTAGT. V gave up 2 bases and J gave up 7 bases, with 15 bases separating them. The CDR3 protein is CASSDIGGDRNEQFF. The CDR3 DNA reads TGTGCCAGCAGTGACATCGGGGGAGACAGGAATGAGCAGTTCTTC.

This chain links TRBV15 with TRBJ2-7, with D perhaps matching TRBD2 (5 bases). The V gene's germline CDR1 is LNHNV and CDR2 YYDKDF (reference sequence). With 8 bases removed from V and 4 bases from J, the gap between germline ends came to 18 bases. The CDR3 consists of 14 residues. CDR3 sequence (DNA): TGTGCCACCGGAATGAGTGAGGGAAGGTACGAGCAGTACTTC. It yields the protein CATGMSEGRYEQYF.

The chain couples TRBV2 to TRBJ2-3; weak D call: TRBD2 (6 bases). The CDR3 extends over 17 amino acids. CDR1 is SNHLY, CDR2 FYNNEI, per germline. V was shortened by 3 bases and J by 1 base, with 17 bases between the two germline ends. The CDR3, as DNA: TGTGCCAGCAGTGATCTTATCCCGGGAGCCGGCACAGATACGCAGTATTTT. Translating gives CASSDLIPGAGTDTQYF.

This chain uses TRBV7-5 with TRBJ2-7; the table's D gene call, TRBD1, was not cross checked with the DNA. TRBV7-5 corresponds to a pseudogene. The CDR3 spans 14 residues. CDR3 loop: CARSFIDTRREQYF. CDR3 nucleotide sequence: TGTGCCAGAAGCTTTATCGACACGCGCCGGGAGCAGTACTTC.

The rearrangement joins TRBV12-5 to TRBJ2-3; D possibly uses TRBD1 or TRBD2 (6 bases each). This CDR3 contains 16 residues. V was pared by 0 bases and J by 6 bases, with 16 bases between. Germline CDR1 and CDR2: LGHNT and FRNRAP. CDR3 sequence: CASGLVSGVGGDTQYF. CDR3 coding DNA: TGTGCTAGTGGTTTGGTATCAGGGGTTGGGGGGGATACGCAGTATTTT. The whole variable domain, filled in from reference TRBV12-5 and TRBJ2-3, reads DARVTQTPRHKVTEMGQEVTMRCQPILGHNTVFWYRQTMMQGLELLAYFRNRAPLDDSGMPKDRFSAEMPDATLATLKIQPSEPRDSAVYFCASGLVSGVGGDTQYFGPGTRLTVL.

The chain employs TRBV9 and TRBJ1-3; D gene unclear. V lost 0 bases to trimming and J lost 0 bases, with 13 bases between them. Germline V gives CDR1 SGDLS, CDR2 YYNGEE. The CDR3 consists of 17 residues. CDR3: CASSVVAVPLSGNTIYF. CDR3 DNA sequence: TGTGCCAGCAGCGTAGTAGCAGTACCGCTCTCTGGAAACACCATATATTTT.

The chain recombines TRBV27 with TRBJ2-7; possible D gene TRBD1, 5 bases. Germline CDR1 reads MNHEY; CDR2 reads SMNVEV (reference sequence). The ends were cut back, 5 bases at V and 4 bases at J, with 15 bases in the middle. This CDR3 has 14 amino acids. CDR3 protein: CASSHKGYGYEQYF. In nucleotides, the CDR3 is TGTGCCAGCAGTCACAAGGGGTACGGTTACGAGCAGTACTTC.

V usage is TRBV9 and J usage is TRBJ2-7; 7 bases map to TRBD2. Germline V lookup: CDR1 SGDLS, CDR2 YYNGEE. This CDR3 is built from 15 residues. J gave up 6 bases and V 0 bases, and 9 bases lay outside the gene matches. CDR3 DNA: TGTGCCAGCAGCGTAGACGTTAGCGGGCCCCGCGAGCAGTACTTC. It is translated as CASSVDVSGPREQYF.

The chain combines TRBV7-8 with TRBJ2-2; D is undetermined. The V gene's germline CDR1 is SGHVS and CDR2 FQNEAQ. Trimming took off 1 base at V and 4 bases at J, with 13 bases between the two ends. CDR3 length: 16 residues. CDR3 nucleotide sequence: TGTGCCAGCAGCTTAGTACCCCCGGCGGTCACCGGGGAGCTGTTTTTT. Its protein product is CASSLVPPAVTGELFF.

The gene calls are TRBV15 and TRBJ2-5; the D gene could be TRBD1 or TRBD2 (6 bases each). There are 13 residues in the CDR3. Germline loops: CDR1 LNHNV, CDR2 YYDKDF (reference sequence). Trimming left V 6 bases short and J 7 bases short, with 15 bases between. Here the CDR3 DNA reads TGTGCCACCAGTTCAGGGGACTTCTTGACCCAGTACTTC. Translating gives CATSSGDFLTQYF.

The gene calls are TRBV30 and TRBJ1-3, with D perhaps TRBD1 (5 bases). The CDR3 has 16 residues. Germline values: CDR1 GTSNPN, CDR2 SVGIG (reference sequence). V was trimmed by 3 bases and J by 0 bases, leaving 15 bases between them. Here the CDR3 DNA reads TGTGCCTGGAGCAATAACAGGCCTTCCTCTGGAAACACCATATATTTT. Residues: CAWSNNRPSSGNTIYF. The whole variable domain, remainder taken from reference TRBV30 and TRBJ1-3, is SQTIHQWPATLVQPVGSPLSLECTVEGTSNPNLYWYRQAAGRGLQLLFYSVGIGQISSEVPQNLSASRPQDRQFILSSKKLLLSDSGFYLCAWSNNRPSSGNTIYFGEGSWLTVV.

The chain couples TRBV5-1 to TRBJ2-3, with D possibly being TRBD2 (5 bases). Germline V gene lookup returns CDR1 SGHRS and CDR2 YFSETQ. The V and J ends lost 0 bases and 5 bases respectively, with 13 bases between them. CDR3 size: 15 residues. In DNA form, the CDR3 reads TGCGCCAGCAGCTTGGCGGAGCAGCGGAAAGATACGCAGTATTTT. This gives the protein CASSLAEQRKDTQYF.

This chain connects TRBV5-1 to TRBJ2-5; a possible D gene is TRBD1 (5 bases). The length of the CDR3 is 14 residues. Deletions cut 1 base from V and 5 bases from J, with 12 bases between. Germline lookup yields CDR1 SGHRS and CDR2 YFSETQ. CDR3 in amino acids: CASSLSPGLETQYF. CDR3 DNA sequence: TGCGCCAGCAGCTTGTCTCCAGGGTTGGAGACCCAGTACTTC.

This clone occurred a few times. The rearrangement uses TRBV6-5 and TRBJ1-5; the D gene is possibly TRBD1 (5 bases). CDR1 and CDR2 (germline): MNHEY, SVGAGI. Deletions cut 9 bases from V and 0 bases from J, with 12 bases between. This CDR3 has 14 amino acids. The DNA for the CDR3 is TGTGCCAGTCGGGACCTTAATAGCAATCAGCCCCAGCATTTT. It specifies CASRDLNSNQPQHF.

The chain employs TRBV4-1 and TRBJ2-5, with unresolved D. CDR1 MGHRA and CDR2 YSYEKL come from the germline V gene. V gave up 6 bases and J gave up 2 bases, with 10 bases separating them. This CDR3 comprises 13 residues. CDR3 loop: CASSYGLQETQYF. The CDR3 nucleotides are TGCGCCAGCAGTTACGGCCTACAAGAGACCCAGTACTTC.

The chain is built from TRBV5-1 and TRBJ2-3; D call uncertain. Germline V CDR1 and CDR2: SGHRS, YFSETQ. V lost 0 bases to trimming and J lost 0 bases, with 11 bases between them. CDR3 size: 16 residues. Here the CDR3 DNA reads TGCGCCAGCAGCTTGGAACCAGGCAGTAGCACAGATACGCAGTATTTT. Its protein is CASSLEPGSSTDTQYF. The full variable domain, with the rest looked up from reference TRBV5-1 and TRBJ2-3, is KAGVTQTPRYLIKTRGQQVTLSCSPISGHRSVSWYQQTPGQGLQFLFEYFSETQRNKGNFPGRFSGRQFSNSRSEMNVSTLELGDSALYLCASSLEPGSSTDTQYFGPGTRLTVL.